This T cell receptor beta chain was sequenced during a study of T cells in women clearing cervical HPV infection (dated by TCRdb to the late 2010s). Describing the broader study: The cases were some 26 women with histologically confirmed HPV16-related CIN3 or worse, and 2 of those women had invasive cancers. The controls were around 26 women whose single incident HPV16 infection cleared within 12 months with no development of precancer or cancer. Blood from cases was drawn at the visit where the lesion was first identified, while blood from controls was drawn once the infection was no longer detected. Among cases, blood sampling occurred a median of about 150 days after lesion detection, with an interquartile range of about 80 to 210 days. Since only a few of the women had HLA typing available, the possibility that HLA type was acting as a confounder could not be ruled out. Nested within Costa Rica's Guanacaste HPV Natural History Study, an exploratory proof-of-principle case-control study compared TCR repertoires across cervical HPV16 outcomes. Cases and controls were matched on age within five years and on year of sample collection. Cases had a median age of approximately 32 years compared with under 40 for controls, and baseline characteristics showed no significant differences between the groups. The parent cohort enrolled about 10,000 women aged 18 or older in Guanacaste, Costa Rica, in about 1993 to 1995 and followed the women for seven years. Five blinded duplicates per group were added as quality controls, so that about 60 samples were obtained: 50 or so participants and around 10 replicates. The paper's findings and limits, for the study overall: Random forest classifiers combining richness and V gene abundances distinguished cases from controls with an estimated AUC of approximately 0.83. Across sequencing depths, CIN3+ cases showed significantly higher TCR repertoire richness than controls, but evenness did not differ between the groups. The cross-sectional design could not show whether associations preceded infection or resulted from it; effector/memory subsets and HPV-specific T cells were not isolated. Lower TRBV6-7 relative abundance was observed in cases than in controls (roughly 0.12% versus 0.15%; Bonferroni P = 0.0008). Because the number of T cells per sample was unknown, the richness differences could reflect varying T-cell content rather than repertoire biology.

The CDR3 sequence holds 15 residues, the cysteine and phenylalanine included. Only the CDR3 bases that were read are kept: 36 of them, in frame from base 1. Trimming removed 0 bases from V and 10 bases from J; the gene matches leave 9 bases unexplained. CDR1 and CDR2, looked up from the germline V gene (reference sequence), are GTSNPN and SVGIG. Every participant had a single incident cervical HPV16 infection, and prevalent HPV16 infections were excluded. Cervical HPV DNA was detected by MY09/MY11 PCR, and genotyping was performed by dot-blot hybridization. Approximately 15 mL of heparinized blood were centrifuged, and the buffy coat was aliquoted, frozen at -30°C, then stored at -80°C. QIAGEN kits were used to extract genomic DNA from buffy coat specimens. The immunoSEQ assay used multiplex PCR to amplify TCR beta CDR3 regions from an average of approximately 1,200 ng of genomic DNA per sample. The assay corrected primer bias using a complete synthetic TCR repertoire to establish an amplification baseline. Amplicons were sequenced on the Illumina platform. The paper's processing steps were these. Error correction of the sequences involved clustering with frequency ratios plus a modified nearest-neighbor algorithm, after which the sequences were analyzed in the immunoSEQ Analyzer using IMGT gene definitions. TCR richness and evenness were averaged over 20 rarefaction repeats at each rarefaction depth, excluding samples with fewer sequences than the depth. Wilcoxon rank sum tests with FDR correction were used to compare relative abundances of V, D and J genes between the groups. For the blinded duplicates, the intraclass correlation was 95.6% for TCR richness and averaged 76.4% across roughly 72 gene segments. This immuneACCESS table, as held by TCRdb, lists in-frame sequences with V and J called but not all clones. Of the missing ones, under half trace to an unresolved V gene in checked studies; the others have no known cause. V, J and clone size were drawn from that table, and D and trimming were deduced from the DNA. This sample's clone table shows 25,000 to 35,000 clones. The ten largest clonotypes hold 18% of the sample.

A note on this clone: Its antigen specificity is not known. The read gets to within 3 residues of the CDR3 end, and the germline J gene fills in the rest.

This receptor was taken from a woman between 18 and 75 years old with a cervical HPV16 infection that either progressed to CIN3+ or cleared (not recorded which). The sequenced sample consisted of blood buffy coat. This chain is built from TRBV30 and TRBJ1-6, with 7 central nucleotides matching TRBD1. The covered CDR3 bases are TGTGCCTGGAGTGTAGGGGGACAGCCGGAATCACCC. Translated, it reads CAWSVGGQPESP. The full-length CDR3 reads as CAWSVGGQPESPLHF.